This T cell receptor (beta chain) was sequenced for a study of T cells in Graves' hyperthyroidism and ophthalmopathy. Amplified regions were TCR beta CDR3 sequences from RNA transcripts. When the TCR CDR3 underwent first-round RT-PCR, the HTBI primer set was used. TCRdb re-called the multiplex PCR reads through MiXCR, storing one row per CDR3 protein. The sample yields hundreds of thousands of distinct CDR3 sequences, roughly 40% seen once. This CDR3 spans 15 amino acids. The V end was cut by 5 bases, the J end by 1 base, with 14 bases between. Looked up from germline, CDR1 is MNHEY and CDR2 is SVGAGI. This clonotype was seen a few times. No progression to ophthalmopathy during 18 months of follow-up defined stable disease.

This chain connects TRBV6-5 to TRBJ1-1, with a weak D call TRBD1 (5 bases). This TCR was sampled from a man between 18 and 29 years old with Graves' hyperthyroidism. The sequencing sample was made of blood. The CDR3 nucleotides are TGTGCCAGCAGTCTACTCGGAGGGACGAACACTGAAGCTTTCTTT. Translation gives CASSLLGGTNTEAFF.